The 9 T cell receptor beta chains below were found in one sample sequenced in a study of technical replicates of blood from a handful of donors. Produced via immunoSEQ multiplex PCR; TCRdb's table is partial and in-frame only. This table holds under 90,000 clones, roughly 98% found once. The specimen sequenced was T cells isolated from PBMCs. All receptors come from a human donor in good health.

Comment on this clone: This sample includes further DNA sequences coding for the same CDR3. The V gene is TRBV4-1, the J gene TRBJ2-7; 12 nucleotides agree with TRBD2. The CDR3 runs 15 residues. The V segment lost 2 bases and the J segment 3 bases; nucleotides outside the gene matches: 2. Per the germline V gene, CDR1 is MGHRA and CDR2 is YSYEKL. Here the CDR3 DNA reads TGCGCCAGCAGCCAACCGACTAGCGGGAGCTACGAGCAGTACTTC. This codes for CASSQPTSGSYEQYF.

The gene calls are TRBV10-3 and TRBJ2-7, with 7 bases that match TRBD2. Germline lookup yields CDR1 ENHRY and CDR2 SYGVKD. This CDR3 spans 13 amino acids. The junction had 4 bases not matched to a gene; V was cut back by 6 bases and J by 2 bases. The CDR3 reads CAIRSGLPYEQYF. CDR3 in DNA: TGTGCCATCAGATCGGGACTACCCTACGAGCAGTACTTC.

The V gene is TRBV30, the J gene TRBJ1-1; D is ambiguous. This CDR3 spans 11 amino acids. The V and J ends lost 2 bases and 5 bases respectively, with 6 bases between them. Germline CDR1 and CDR2: GTSNPN and SVGIG (reference sequence). This chain's CDR3 is CAWSRGTEAFF. DNA of the CDR3: TGTGCCTGGAGTCGGGGAACTGAAGCTTTCTTT.

Remarks on this clone: At one boundary the junction diverges from the germline segment, which might be a read error. V and J are TRBV2 and TRBJ2-1, with D hard to call. Germline values: CDR1 SNHLY, CDR2 FYNNEI. CDR3 length: 12 residues. CDR3 in amino acids: CASSEELGRIIF. The CDR3 DNA follows: TGTGCCAGCAGTGAGGAGCTCGGCAGAATAATCTTC.

This chain uses TRBV5-1 with TRBJ2-3; 7 bases line up with TRBD2. The junction had 16 bases not matched to a gene; V was cut back by 7 bases and J by 2 bases. Germline CDR1 reads SGHRS; CDR2 reads YFSETQ. The length of the CDR3 is 17 residues. In DNA form, the CDR3 reads TGCGCCAGCCTACCGATGGTAGGGGAGGGGACCACAGATACGCAGTATTTT. Protein product: CASLPMVGEGTTDTQYF.

The chain links TRBV25-1 to TRBJ1-2; TRBD1 might be the D (6 bases). Looked up from germline, CDR1 is MGHDK and CDR2 is SYGVNS. The length of the CDR3 is 13 residues. Between the trimmed V and J ends, which lost 4 bases and 6 bases, there was a span of 12 bases. The CDR3 is CASSGTGNHGYTF. Written as DNA, the CDR3 is TGTGCCAGCAGTGGCACAGGGAACCATGGCTACACCTTC.

The chain recombines TRBV28 with TRBJ1-1; tentatively, D is TRBD1 (5 bases). CDR1 MDHEN and CDR2 SYDVKM come from the germline V gene. The CDR3 is made up of 12 amino acids. The germline V and J ends were trimmed by 9 bases and 4 bases, with 12 bases remaining between them. The chain's CDR3 is CASRGVGTEAFF. The CDR3 DNA follows: TGTGCCAGTAGGGGCGTAGGCACTGAAGCTTTCTTT.

The genes are TRBV5-1 and TRBJ2-1; a weak D match, TRBD2 (5 bases). The V gene lost 5 bases and the J gene lost 7 bases, with 13 bases spanning the gap. Germline values: CDR1 SGHRS, CDR2 YFSETQ. This CDR3 has 13 residues. The CDR3 region is CASSFTPGNEQFF. As DNA, the CDR3 is TGCGCCAGCAGTTTTACTCCGGGGAATGAGCAGTTCTTC.

V and J are TRBV7-8 and TRBJ2-3; 9 bases match TRBD2. The CDR3 has 15 residues. V lost 5 bases to trimming and J lost 2 bases; unmatched junction nucleotides: 5. Germline V gives CDR1 SGHVS, CDR2 FQNEAQ. The CDR3 is CASSVRLADTDTQYF. CDR3 DNA: TGTGCCAGCAGCGTCCGACTAGCGGACACAGATACGCAGTATTTT. Combining the CDR3 with reference TRBV7-8 and TRBJ2-3 gives the whole variable domain GAGVSQSPRYKVAKRGQDVALRCDPISGHVSLFWYQQALGQGPEFLTYFQNEAQLDKSGLPSDRFFAERPEGSVSTLKIQRTQQEDSAVYLCASSVRLADTDTQYFGPGTRLTVL.